This TCR beta chain was retrieved from a study of T cells expressing NK-cell markers. Turning to the study itself: Repertoire data for TCR beta were derived from sorted T cells (CD3+CD56+NKG2C+, CD3+CD56+NKG2C- and CD3+CD56-NKG2C+). Points from the study as a whole: For a handful of donors, the dominant NKG2C+ clonotypes made up about 1.0-8% of their CD8+ T cells. Where a few donors were concerned, these clonotypes also led the CD3+CD56-NKG2C+ fraction.

With regard to this clonotype: Its antigen is unknown.

Scientists made TCR beta cDNA using 5'RACE template switching with UMIs. Reanalyzing the 5' RACE reads, TCRdb keeps one entry per CDR3 protein, without DNA. The specimen's table records 20,000 or so distinct CDR3 sequences. Germline V gives CDR1 LGHNA, CDR2 YSLEER. CDR3 size: 14 residues. What was sequenced was blood T cells: a sorted CD56 or NKG2C T cell subset, CD4+ or CD8+ T cells, or bulk PBMC T cells (not recorded which). The chain carries TRBV4-3 and TRBJ1-1; without DNA, the TCRdb call of TRBD1 cannot be checked. The clonotype originates from a man aged 18-75 years in good health. This CDR3 reads CASSQETGNAEAFF.